The next 12 T cell receptor beta chains were all read from a single sample in a study of blood T cells in healthy people across ages (dated by TCRdb to between 2014 and 2017). Library construction relied on 5' RACE. The data were produced on an Illumina HiSeq 2500. A second PCR of roughly 6 to 11 cycles was performed with a sample-barcoded 5' primer and a J-beta primer mix. The raw public reads went through TCRdb reprocessing: fastp at Q25, MiXCR clone calling, in-frame beta chains kept. Each entry merges the rows of one CDR3 protein and shows their most common DNA and genes. The sample table shows hundreds of thousands of distinct CDR3 sequences, and roughly 25% are seen once. 9.4% of the sample is held by the ten biggest clonotypes. A further study also used this sample, focusing on T cells of mothers and their children.

Sequencing was done on a sample of blood. These receptors originate from a boy aged 5-17 years in good health.

This clonotype was found many times. The rearrangement joins TRBV12-3 or TRBV12-4 to TRBJ2-5, with D perhaps matching TRBD1 (6 bases). V was shortened by 6 bases and J by 5 bases, with 13 bases between the two germline ends. This CDR3 has 13 amino acids. The CDR3, as DNA: TGTGCCAGCAGCCCGGCAGGGGTCGAGACCCAGTACTTC. Its translation is CASSPAGVETQYF.

This clonotype was seen more than once but under ten times. This chain uses TRBV5-1 with TRBJ2-5; no firm D call. The V and J ends lost 3 bases and 5 bases respectively, with 8 bases between them. Germline loops: CDR1 SGHRS, CDR2 YFSETQ. The CDR3 is 12 amino acids. CDR3: CASSSRRETQYF. DNA for the CDR3: TGCGCCAGCAGCTCCCGGCGTGAGACCCAGTACTTC.

This clonotype has a handful of counts. The chain combines TRBV5-1 with TRBJ2-5, with TRBD2 matching 12 bases. Matching the DNA end better, TRBJ2-1 makes the J call doubtful. This CDR3 region has 18 residues. Germline CDR1 SGHRS, CDR2 YFSETQ. This CDR3 reads CASSSPPLAGGPNNEQFF. The CDR3 DNA sequence: TGCGCCAGCAGCTCCCCTCCACTAGCGGGAGGCCCGAACAATGAGCAGTTCTTC.

The CDR3 here is CASSLGWGASSGNTIYF. The DNA of the CDR3 is TGTGCCAGCAGCTTAGGGTGGGGGGCCTCCTCTGGAAACACCATATATTTT. J is TRBJ1-3 and V is TRBV7-2; perhaps TRBD1 as D (6 bases). With 1 base removed from V and 0 bases from J, the gap between germline ends came to 13 bases. Germline V gene sequence: CDR1 SGHTA, CDR2 FQGNSA. CDR3 length: 17 amino acids. The entire variable domain, with the rest obtained from reference TRBV7-2 and TRBJ1-3, is as follows: GAGVSQSPSNKVTEKGKDVELRCDPISGHTALYWYRQSLGQGLEFLIYFQGNSAPDKSGLPSDRFSAERTGGSVSTLTIQRTQQEDSAVYLCASSLGWGASSGNTIYFGEGSWLTVV.

This clonotype has a handful of counts. Compared with germline, one end of the junction differs, possibly owing to a read error. The rearrangement uses TRBV9 and TRBJ1-2, with D perhaps matching TRBD1 (5 bases). CDR1 SGDLS and CDR2 YYNGEE come from the germline V gene. The CDR3 runs 14 residues. The CDR3 nucleotides are TGTGCCGGCAGCATGACAGAGCTAATAGGTGGCTACACCTTC. It translates to CAGSMTELIGGYTF.

A few counts support this clonotype. The chain combines TRBV7-8 with TRBJ1-3; TRBD1 aligns across 9 bases. The ends lost 2 bases at V and 6 bases at J; junction bases unmatched: 11. CDR1 is SGHVS, CDR2 FQNEAQ, per germline. The CDR3 runs to 17 residues. The CDR3 coding sequence is TGTGCCAGCAGCTTACCGCGGCCAGGACAGGGGCCAAACACCATATATTTT. This encodes CASSLPRPGQGPNTIYF. The whole variable domain, filled in from reference TRBV7-8 and TRBJ1-3, reads GAGVSQSPRYKVAKRGQDVALRCDPISGHVSLFWYQQALGQGPEFLTYFQNEAQLDKSGLPSDRFFAERPEGSVSTLKIQRTQQEDSAVYLCASSLPRPGQGPNTIYFGEGSWLTVV.

The rearrangement uses TRBV13 and TRBJ2-5, with TRBD1 matching 7 bases. V trimming: 5 bases; J trimming: 3 bases; junction bases outside the gene matches: 6. The CDR3 has 14 residues. Germline loops: CDR1 PRHDT, CDR2 FYEKMQ (reference sequence). CDR3 region: CASSQGTEKETQYF. The CDR3 bases are TGTGCCAGCAGCCAAGGGACAGAAAAAGAGACCCAGTACTTC.

This clonotype was recorded a few times. The chain couples TRBV6-1 to TRBJ2-1, with 8 bases identical to TRBD1. With the DNA end fitting TRBJ2-5 better, the J assignment may be wrong. Germline loops: CDR1 MNHNS, CDR2 SASEGT. This CDR3 has 13 amino acids. CDR3 sequence reads: CASRPQGEGAQYF. CDR3 nucleotide sequence: TGTGCCAGCAGACCACAGGGGGAAGGGGCCCAGTACTTC.

The J gene is TRBJ2-1, the V gene TRBV11-2, with D tentatively TRBD2 (5 bases). This CDR3 has 17 residues. Trimming left V 4 bases short and J 0 bases short, with 16 bases between. Germline-derived CDR1 and CDR2 are SGHAT and FQNNGV. The CDR3 spells CASSSGPLGGSYNEQFF. In DNA, the CDR3 is TGTGCCAGCAGCTCAGGCCCTCTCGGAGGCTCCTACAATGAGCAGTTCTTC.

V is TRBV11-2 and J is TRBJ2-7; 7 bases match TRBD2. The CDR3 extends over 16 amino acids. Germline V gene sequence: CDR1 SGHAT, CDR2 FQNNGV. The J segment lost 1 base and the V segment lost 5 bases, leaving 11 bases of the junction unmatched. CDR3 nucleotide sequence: TGTGCCAGCAGCCCGCGACTAGCATCGTCGTCCTACGAGCAGTACTTC. Amino acid sequence: CASSPRLASSSYEQYF.

This clonotype was recorded a few times. This chain uses TRBV15 with TRBJ1-4, with TRBD1 as a possible D gene (6 bases). This CDR3 contains 13 residues. V lost 4 bases and J 7 bases, leaving 10 bases between the germline ends. Germline loops: CDR1 LNHNV, CDR2 YYDKDF (reference sequence). CDR3 residues: CATSIRGSEKLFF. Here the CDR3 DNA reads TGTGCCACCAGCATCAGGGGTAGTGAAAAACTGTTTTTT. The whole variable domain, filled in from reference TRBV15 and TRBJ1-4, reads DAMVIQNPRYQVTQFGKPVTLSCSQTLNHNVMYWYQQKSSQAPKLLFHYYDKDFNNEADTPDNFQSRRPNTSFCFLDIRSPGLGDTAMYLCATSIRGSEKLFFGSGTQLSVL.

This clonotype appeared once. The chain uses TRBV11-3 and TRBJ2-2, with D possibly being TRBD1 or TRBD2 (6 bases each). V lost 5 bases, J lost 7 bases, and 17 bases lay in between. This CDR3 spans 15 amino acids. Germline V gives CDR1 SGHNT, CDR2 YENEEA. CDR3 nucleotides: TGTGCCAGCAGCACCCAAGGGGGGTTCGACGGGGAGCTGTTTTTT. Translation gives CASSTQGGFDGELFF.